A single sample gave rise to the 21 T cell receptor beta chains below, sequenced in a study of T cell clones after liver transplantation. The table came from immunoSEQ multiplex PCR; TCRdb's copy has only in-frame clones and leaves some out. The top ten clones hold roughly 0.9% of a sample with 99,000 or so clones, roughly 80% of them seen once. Source: CD4+ T cells from blood, taken before liver transplant. The receptors were sampled from a human donor who received a liver transplant.

The V and J genes are TRBV27 and TRBJ2-5, with D perhaps matching TRBD2 (5 bases). The germline CDR1 and CDR2 sequences are MNHEY and SMNVEV (reference sequence). The CDR3 covers 14 residues. V lost 6 bases to trimming and J lost 7 bases, with 18 bases between them. The CDR3 DNA follows: TGTGCCAGCAGGGAGGACGCCCTGGTAGGGACCCAGTACTTC. Residues: CASREDALVGTQYF.

In DNA form, the CDR3 reads TGTGCCAGCTCACCACCCTTCGAGGGAACCGGGGAGCTGTTTTTT. It yields the protein CASSPPFEGTGELFF. The chain carries TRBV18 and TRBJ2-2; D might be TRBD2 (5 bases). The CDR3 has 15 residues. Germline CDR1 reads KGHSH; CDR2 reads LQKENI. Trimming took 0 bases from V and 5 from J, leaving 10 bases between them.

In this sample, this clone turned up a few times. The rearrangement joins TRBV18 to TRBJ2-2; D possibly matches TRBD1 or TRBD2 (5 bases each). The V gene lost 5 bases and the J gene lost 1 base, with 8 bases spanning the gap. Germline V CDR1 and CDR2: KGHSH, LQKENI. The CDR3 runs to 14 residues. The CDR3 reads CASSGTLNTGELFF. CDR3 in DNA: TGTGCCAGCTCAGGGACCTTGAACACCGGGGAGCTGTTTTTT.

The CDR3 bases are TGTGCCAGCAGTTTAGAAATAGATACGCAGTATTTT. Translating it yields CASSLEIDTQYF. The gene calls are TRBV28 and TRBJ2-3; D remains ambiguous. The germline V gene has CDR1 MDHEN and CDR2 SYDVKM. With 2 bases removed from V and 5 bases from J, the gap between germline ends came to 5 bases. The CDR3 has 12 amino acids.

V and J are TRBV4-1 and TRBJ2-3, with 8 bases lining up with TRBD2. The CDR3 has 17 amino acids. Germline loops: CDR1 MGHRA, CDR2 YSYEKL. V shed 0 bases and J 6 bases; nucleotides not matched to a gene: 11. The CDR3 loop reads CASSQEAGATPTDTQYF. The CDR3, as DNA: TGCGCCAGCAGCCAAGAAGCGGGGGCCACTCCCACGGATACGCAGTATTTT.

The chain recombines TRBV5-1 with TRBJ1-4; D gene uncertain. V gave up 2 bases and J gave up 6 bases, with 8 bases separating them. This CDR3 has 13 amino acids. Germline V lookup: CDR1 SGHRS, CDR2 YFSETQ. The CDR3 bases are TGCGCCAGCAGCTTTCTTAATGATGAAAAACTGTTTTTT. This gives the protein CASSFLNDEKLFF.

The rearrangement links TRBV2 to TRBJ2-3; D unclear. The ends were cut back, 8 bases at V and 2 bases at J, with 32 bases in the middle. The V gene's germline CDR1 is SNHLY and CDR2 FYNNEI. The CDR3 is made up of 20 amino acids. CDR3 DNA sequence: TGTGCCAGCTGCTCCCGGGCTCTCGGTGGGCTAGGTCCCCCCACAGATACGCAGTATTTT. It specifies CASCSRALGGLGPPTDTQYF. Combining the CDR3 with reference TRBV2 and TRBJ2-3 gives the whole variable domain EPEVTQTPSHQVTQMGQEVILRCVPISNHLYFYWYRQILGQKVEFLVSFYNNEISEKSEIFDDQFSVERPDGSNFTLKIRSTKLEDSAMYFCASCSRALGGLGPPTDTQYFGPGTRLTVL.

The J gene is TRBJ1-1, the V gene TRBV25-1; D not certain. V was shortened by 2 bases and J by 3 bases, with 10 bases between the two germline ends. Germline CDR1 MGHDK, CDR2 SYGVNS. The CDR3 runs to 14 residues. Here the CDR3 DNA reads TGTGCCAGCAGTGAAGCGTCAGAGTACACTGAAGCTTTCTTT. Encoded protein: CASSEASEYTEAFF.

This chain links TRBV15 with TRBJ2-1; D unresolved. This CDR3 is built from 13 residues. V was clipped by 1 base and J by 5 bases, with 6 bases between them. Germline V gives CDR1 LNHNV, CDR2 YYDKDF (reference sequence). The CDR3 DNA reads as TGTGCCACCAGCAGAGGAAGTGACAATGAGCAGTTCTTC. Translation gives CATSRGSDNEQFF.

V is TRBV28 and J is TRBJ2-5; 9 bases align to TRBD2. The CDR3 is 16 residues long. Germline V gene data show CDR1 as MDHEN and CDR2 as SYDVKM. J lost 5 bases, V lost 5 bases, and 12 bases had no gene match. The CDR3 DNA is TGTGCCAGCAGTGCCCCCCATAGCGGGAGAGGGGAGACCCAGTACTTC. Protein product: CASSAPHSGRGETQYF.

The gene calls are TRBV7-9 and TRBJ2-5, with a weak D call TRBD2 (5 bases). V lost 10 bases to trimming and J lost 5 bases, with 17 bases between them. CDR1 and CDR2 (germline): SEHNR, FQNEAQ (reference sequence). This CDR3 is built from 13 residues. CDR3 region: CATTGYSRETQYF. CDR3 bases: TGTGCCACCACGGGATACAGCAGGGAGACCCAGTACTTC. The full variable domain, with the rest looked up from reference TRBV7-9 and TRBJ2-5, is DTGVSQNPRHKITKRGQNVTFRCDPISEHNRLYWYRQTLGQGPEFLTYFQNEAQLEKSRLLSDRFSAERPKGSFSTLEIQRTEQGDSAMYLCATTGYSRETQYFGPGTRLLVL.

This clone was observed a few times. The J gene is TRBJ2-1, the V gene TRBV7-3, with D maybe TRBD2 (6 bases). The CDR3 loop spans 16 amino acids. Germline CDR1 SGHTA, CDR2 FQGTGA. Between the trimmed V and J ends, which lost 6 bases and 7 bases, there was a span of 22 bases. DNA for the CDR3: TGTGCCAGCAGGGAAGTGGCGGGACCACCTTTAAATGAGCAGTTCTTC. It specifies CASREVAGPPLNEQFF.

This clone was detected once. Other DNA sequences within the sample encode an identical CDR3. V gene TRBV5-4 combines with J gene TRBJ2-2; 9 bases match TRBD2. V dropped 5 bases and J dropped 4; count of bases not matched to a gene: 12. Germline CDR1 is SGHNT and CDR2 is YYREEE (reference sequence). The CDR3 has 17 amino acids. This CDR3 reads CASSPVPSGEVTGELFF. The CDR3 coding sequence is TGTGCCAGCAGTCCGGTTCCTAGCGGGGAAGTCACCGGGGAGCTGTTTTTT.

The V call is TRBV5-1, the J call TRBJ2-3; a possible D gene is TRBD1 (6 bases). The V end was cut by 5 bases, the J end by 0 bases, with 16 bases between. The CDR3 is 16 amino acids. Germline CDR1 is SGHRS and CDR2 is YFSETQ. The CDR3 coding sequence is TGCGCCAGCAGACCCTACACCGGGACAAGCACAGATACGCAGTATTTT. Translated, it gives CASRPYTGTSTDTQYF.

V gene TRBV5-3 combines with J gene TRBJ1-1; weak D call: TRBD1 (6 bases). TRBV5-3 is reported as an ORF; its role is uncertain. The CDR3 is 17 residues long. The germline V and J ends were trimmed by 0 bases and 4 bases, with 19 bases remaining between them. CDR3: CARSLVDTGCPSTEAFF. CDR3 in DNA: TGTGCCAGAAGCTTGGTAGATACAGGGTGTCCGAGCACTGAAGCTTTCTTT.

The rearrangement uses TRBV27 and TRBJ2-1; TRBD2 might be the D (5 bases). The V end was cut by 6 bases, the J end by 5 bases, with 17 bases between. CDR3 length: 15 residues. CDR1 is MNHEY and CDR2 is SMNVEV in the germline V gene (reference sequence). The CDR3 DNA sequence: TGTGCCAGCAGCCCGGGGAGCGCCAGACACAATGAGCAGTTCTTC. This gives the protein CASSPGSARHNEQFF.

The chain has TRBV19 and TRBJ1-1; 10 bases align to TRBD1. CDR3 length: 15 amino acids. Germline CDR1 reads LNHDA; CDR2 reads SQIVND (reference sequence). Trimming cost V 1 base and J 3 bases; bases outside gene matches: 2. The CDR3 nucleotides read TGTGCCAGTAGTATAGTTGGGACAGGGGACACTGAAGCTTTCTTT. It specifies CASSIVGTGDTEAFF.

This clone was detected only a few times. The genes are TRBV6-5 and TRBJ1-2; a weak D match, TRBD1 (6 bases). Between the trimmed V and J ends, which lost 7 bases and 6 bases, there was a span of 21 bases. The CDR3 has 15 amino acids. Germline CDR1 is MNHEY and CDR2 is SVGAGI. Here the CDR3 reads CASTNWPGGGDGYTF. CDR3 sequence (DNA): TGTGCCAGCACCAACTGGCCTGGGGGCGGGGATGGCTACACCTTC.

CDR3 nucleotide sequence: TGTGCCAGCAGTTTACTAGCGGGAGGGCCCGTCCACGAGCAGTACTTC. This encodes CASSLLAGGPVHEQYF. V is TRBV28 and J is TRBJ2-7, with 12 positions matching TRBD2. Per the germline V gene, CDR1 is MDHEN and CDR2 is SYDVKM. Germline trimming cut 2 bases from V and 5 bases from J; bases unmatched to any gene: 7. The CDR3 runs 16 residues.

The rearrangement links TRBV30 to TRBJ1-4; D unresolved. With 0 bases removed from V and 8 bases from J, the gap between germline ends came to 13 bases. The CDR3 extends over 14 amino acids. Germline V gene data show CDR1 as GTSNPN and CDR2 as SVGIG (reference sequence). The CDR3 region has the DNA TGTGCCTGGAGTGTGGTCCTTCAAGGGGAAAAACTGTTTTTT. It translates to CAWSVVLQGEKLFF.

This clone was found a few times. This chain joins TRBV6-1 and TRBJ1-5; weak D call: TRBD1 (6 bases). This CDR3 is 14 amino acids long. In germline, CDR1 is MNHNS, CDR2 SASEGT. The V gene lost 6 bases and the J gene lost 7 bases, with 16 bases spanning the gap. CDR3 nucleotide sequence: TGTGCCAGCAGCCCCACAGGGAATAGCCAGCCCCAGCATTTT. Amino acids: CASSPTGNSQPQHF.